Each of the 13 T cell receptor beta chains below was sequenced from the same sample in a study of CD8 T cells in ankylosing spondylitis. From the 5' RACE reads, TCRdb called clonotypes with MiXCR, one entry per CDR3 protein. Of about 160,000 distinct CDR3 sequences listed, 15% to 20% are singletons. The source material was blood, either unsorted or a sorted T cell fraction (not recorded which). The receptors shown here come from a male donor with ankylosing spondylitis or in good health (not recorded which).

J is TRBJ2-1 and V is TRBV7-3, with 8 bases fitting TRBD1. The CDR3 covers 15 residues. The germline CDR1 and CDR2 sequences are SGHTA and FQGTGA. Trimming removed 4 bases from V and 4 bases from J; junction bases left unmatched: 6. The CDR3 loop is CASSSGTGFYNEQFF. The DNA of the CDR3 is TGTGCCAGCAGCTCCGGGACAGGCTTTTACAATGAGCAGTTCTTC.

This clonotype was seen a few times. The J gene is TRBJ2-1, the V gene TRBV28; D ambiguous. Germline-derived CDR1 and CDR2 are MDHEN and SYDVKM. The CDR3 extends over 10 amino acids. Trimming took off 5 bases at V and 8 bases at J, with 4 bases between the two ends. In nucleotides, the CDR3 is TGTGCCAGCAGTCATTATGAGCAGTTCTTC. This encodes CASSHYEQFF.

J is TRBJ2-3 and V is TRBV5-1; possibly TRBD2 for D (5 bases). The CDR3 runs to 17 residues. Germline loops: CDR1 SGHRS, CDR2 YFSETQ. Trimming shortened V by 0 bases and J by 4 bases, and 18 bases separated the two germline ends. CDR3 loop: CASSLVAFWTDADTQYF. CDR3 DNA sequence: TGCGCCAGCAGCTTGGTTGCGTTTTGGACTGACGCAGATACGCAGTATTTT.

As to this clonotype: At one boundary the junction diverges from the germline segment, which might be a read error. The chain joins TRBV2 to TRBJ2-1, with 9 bases identical to TRBD2. The CDR3 loop spans 15 amino acids. Germline CDR1 and CDR2: SNHLY and FYNNEI. The CDR3 region has the DNA TGTGCCAGCATTGAAAGCGGGAGGTCCTACAATGAGCAGTTCTTC. This sequence encodes CASIESGRSYNEQFF.

This clonotype was counted many times. This rearrangement joins TRBV2 to TRBJ1-1, with 9 bases matching TRBD1. From germline, CDR1 is SNHLY and CDR2 FYNNEI. With V trimmed by 5 bases and J by 5 bases, 6 bases remained unmatched. The CDR3 contains 14 residues. The CDR3: CASSPTGGLTEAFF. Here the CDR3 DNA reads TGTGCCAGCAGTCCTACAGGGGGCCTTACTGAAGCTTTCTTT.

This clonotype was recorded at least ten times. CDR3 coding DNA: TGCGCCAGCAGCTCGCGTCCGGGACAGGGGCCCGGGGAGCTGTTTTTT. Its translation is CASSSRPGQGPGELFF. The chain joins TRBV5-1 to TRBJ2-2; 10 bases agree with TRBD1. Trimming at V came to 3 bases and at J to 6 bases, leaving 8 bases not matched to a gene. The CDR3 has 16 residues. CDR1 is SGHRS, CDR2 YFSETQ, per germline.

This clonotype was observed at least ten times. The CDR3 DNA follows: TGTGCCAGCAGGGTGGGCGGATCCACAGATACGCAGTATTTT. Translation gives CASRVGGSTDTQYF. The chain uses TRBV2 and TRBJ2-3; D is uncertain. CDR3 length equals 14 residues. The germline V gene has CDR1 SNHLY and CDR2 FYNNEI. The V end lost 6 bases, the J end lost 2 bases, and 12 bases lay between the germline ends.

The CDR3 loop reads CSVHLAGGYEQYF. CDR3 coding DNA: TGCAGCGTTCACCTAGCGGGAGGCTACGAGCAGTACTTC. V usage is TRBV29-1 and J usage is TRBJ2-7; 11 positions match TRBD2. The CDR3 consists of 13 residues. Looked up from germline, CDR1 is SQVTM and CDR2 is ANQGSEA. V gave up 5 bases and J gave up 3 bases; unmatched junction bases: 3.

This clonotype occurred many times. The V call is TRBV5-1, the J call TRBJ1-6; D might be TRBD1 (6 bases). The V gene's germline CDR1 is SGHRS and CDR2 YFSETQ. V shed 1 base and J shed 0 bases, with 11 bases lying between them. The CDR3 sequence is 17 residues long. The CDR3 is CASSLKGDGSYNSPLHF. CDR3 DNA sequence: TGCGCCAGCAGCTTGAAGGGGGATGGCTCCTATAATTCACCCCTCCACTTT.

This clonotype was picked up many times. CDR3 sequence: CATSDRTSSSWQYF. The DNA for the CDR3 is TGTGCCACCAGCGATCGGACTAGTTCGTCCTGGCAGTACTTC. This sequence joins TRBV15 and TRBJ2-7, with 7 bases matching TRBD2. The CDR3 loop spans 14 amino acids. V shed 5 bases and J 9 bases; nucleotides not matched to a gene: 13. Germline V lookup: CDR1 LNHNV, CDR2 YYDKDF (reference sequence).

The gene calls are TRBV2 and TRBJ1-2; 8 bases are shared with TRBD1. The CDR3 extends over 15 amino acids. Germline loops: CDR1 SNHLY, CDR2 FYNNEI. The junction had 8 bases not matched to a gene; V was cut back by 4 bases and J by 4 bases. This CDR3 is CASSGGSDRGYGYTF. The CDR3 nucleotides are TGTGCCAGCAGTGGCGGGTCCGACAGGGGCTATGGCTACACCTTC.

This clonotype was detected many times. The chain uses TRBV28 and TRBJ2-1, with a weak D call TRBD2 (5 bases). The CDR3 covers 14 residues. Germline assignment: CDR1 MDHEN and CDR2 SYDVKM. V lost 1 base and J lost 5, with 9 bases in between. The CDR3 nucleotides read TGTGCCAGCAGTTTATCCGGAGGCCACAATGAGCAGTTCTTC. Translation: CASSLSGGHNEQFF.

This chain links TRBV6-5 with TRBJ1-5; 9 bases map to TRBD1. CDR3 length: 15 residues. V shed 6 bases, J shed 5 bases, and the junction held 8 bases outside the gene matches. Per germline, CDR1 MNHEY and CDR2 SVGAGI. CDR3 DNA: TGTGCCAGCAGGAGTGGGACAGGGTCTCATCAGCCCCAGCATTTT. The encoded protein is CASRSGTGSHQPQHF.